This TCR beta chain was recovered during a study of blood T cell repertoires in COVID-19. Looking at the study overall: The United States, Italy and Spain provided the acute and convalescent COVID-19 samples.

Sequencing used immunoSEQ multiplex PCR; TCRdb keeps in-frame clones, though not all of them. Of some 240,000 clones listed, around 80% are singletons. Germline V lookup: CDR1 SNHLY, CDR2 FYNNEI. V trimming: 5 bases; J trimming: 6 bases; junction bases outside the gene matches: 5. The length of the CDR3 is 14 residues. Sequences were obtained from peripheral blood. The V and J genes are TRBV2 and TRBJ2-2, with 8 bases identical to TRBD1. This clonotype originated in a man in his forties or fifties with active or convalescent COVID-19. DNA of the CDR3: TGTGCCAGCAGTTTCAAACAGGGGGCCGGGGAGCTGTTTTTT. This gives the protein CASSFKQGAGELFF.